Sequencing of this T cell receptor beta chain was carried out in a study of cytomegalovirus exposure and HLA in healthy donors. Study information: The use of the same platform for the roughly 130 validation repertoires and the roughly 680 first-cohort repertoires was reported by a later analysis.

Using immunoSEQ multiplex PCR, the repertoire was profiled, and TCRdb retains in-frame clones only, with some absent. This repertoire shows about 260,000 clones, 80% to 95% found once; its top ten account for approximately 3%. Separate from the approximately 670-subject first cohort, the roughly 120-subject validation cohort was the one that the donors belonged to. Sequences were obtained from PBMCs. The receptor comes from a woman aged 25 to 45 in good health and CMV-seronegative.

The CDR3 DNA reads TGCGCCAGCAGCTCCGTGACTAGCGGACCCACCGGGGAGCTGTTTTTT. Amino acid sequence: CASSSVTSGPTGELFF. The chain combines TRBV5-1 with TRBJ2-2; 9 bases match TRBD2. V lost 3 bases to trimming and J lost 4 bases; unmatched junction nucleotides: 7. Germline loops: CDR1 SGHRS, CDR2 YFSETQ. This CDR3 has 16 residues.